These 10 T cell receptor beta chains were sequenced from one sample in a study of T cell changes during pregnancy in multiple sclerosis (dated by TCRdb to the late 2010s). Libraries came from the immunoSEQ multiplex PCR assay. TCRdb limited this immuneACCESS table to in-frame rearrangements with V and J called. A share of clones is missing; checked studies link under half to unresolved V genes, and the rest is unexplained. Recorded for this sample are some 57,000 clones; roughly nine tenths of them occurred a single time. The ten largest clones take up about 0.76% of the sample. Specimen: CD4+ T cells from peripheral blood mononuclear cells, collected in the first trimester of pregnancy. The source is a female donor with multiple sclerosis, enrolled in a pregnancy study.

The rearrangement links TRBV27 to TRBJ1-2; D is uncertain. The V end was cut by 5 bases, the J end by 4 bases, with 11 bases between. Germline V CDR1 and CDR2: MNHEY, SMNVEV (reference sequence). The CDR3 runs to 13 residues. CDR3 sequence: CASSTLRGYGYTF. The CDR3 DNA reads TGTGCCAGCAGTACCCTACGGGGCTATGGCTACACCTTC.

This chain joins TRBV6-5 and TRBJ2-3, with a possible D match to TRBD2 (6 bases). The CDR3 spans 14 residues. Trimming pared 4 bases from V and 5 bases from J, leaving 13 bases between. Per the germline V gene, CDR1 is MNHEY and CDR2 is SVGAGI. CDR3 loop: CASSSGTRRDTQYF. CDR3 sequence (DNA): TGTGCCAGCAGTTCCGGGACTCGACGAGATACGCAGTATTTT.

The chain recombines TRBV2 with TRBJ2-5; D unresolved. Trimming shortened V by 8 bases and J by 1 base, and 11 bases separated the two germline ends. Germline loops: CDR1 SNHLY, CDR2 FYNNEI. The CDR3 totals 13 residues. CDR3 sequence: CASDRRRQETQYF. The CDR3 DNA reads TGTGCCAGCGATAGGCGGCGCCAAGAGACCCAGTACTTC. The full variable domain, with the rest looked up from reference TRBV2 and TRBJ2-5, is EPEVTQTPSHQVTQMGQEVILRCVPISNHLYFYWYRQILGQKVEFLVSFYNNEISEKSEIFDDQFSVERPDGSNFTLKIRSTKLEDSAMYFCASDRRRQETQYFGPGTRLLVL.

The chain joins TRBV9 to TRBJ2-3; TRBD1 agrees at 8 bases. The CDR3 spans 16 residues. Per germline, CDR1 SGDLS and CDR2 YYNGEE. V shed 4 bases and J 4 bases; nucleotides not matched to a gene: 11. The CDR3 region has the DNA TGTGCCAGCAGCCCCAGAGGACAGGGCTTTTCAGATACGCAGTATTTT. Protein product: CASSPRGQGFSDTQYF. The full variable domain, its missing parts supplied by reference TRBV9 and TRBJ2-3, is DSGVTQTPKHLITATGQRVTLRCSPRSGDLSVYWYQQSLDQGLQFLIQYYNGEERAKGNILERFSAQQFPDLHSELNLSSLELGDSALYFCASSPRGQGFSDTQYFGPGTRLTVL.

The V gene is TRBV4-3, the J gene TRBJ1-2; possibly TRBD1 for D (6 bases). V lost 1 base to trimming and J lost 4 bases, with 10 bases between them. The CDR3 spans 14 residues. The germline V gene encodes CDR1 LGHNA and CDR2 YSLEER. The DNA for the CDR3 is TGCGCCAGCAGCCAAGCGGCACAGGGCTATGGCTACACCTTC. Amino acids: CASSQAAQGYGYTF.

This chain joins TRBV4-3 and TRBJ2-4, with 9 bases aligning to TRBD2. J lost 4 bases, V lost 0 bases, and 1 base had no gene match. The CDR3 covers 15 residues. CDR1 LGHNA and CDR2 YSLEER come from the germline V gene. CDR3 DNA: TGCGCCAGCAGCCAAGATAGCGGGGGAAAAAACATTCAGTACTTC. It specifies CASSQDSGGKNIQYF.

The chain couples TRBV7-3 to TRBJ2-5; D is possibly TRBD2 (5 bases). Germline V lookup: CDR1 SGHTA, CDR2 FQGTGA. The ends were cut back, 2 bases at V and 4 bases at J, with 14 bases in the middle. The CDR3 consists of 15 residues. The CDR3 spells CASSLPGSGIETQYF. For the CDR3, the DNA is TGTGCCAGCAGCTTACCCGGGTCGGGGATAGAGACCCAGTACTTC.

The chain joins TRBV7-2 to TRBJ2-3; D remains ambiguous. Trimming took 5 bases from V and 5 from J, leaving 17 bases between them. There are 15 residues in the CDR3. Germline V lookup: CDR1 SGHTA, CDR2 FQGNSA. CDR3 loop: CASSPASPGRDTQYF. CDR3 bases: TGTGCCAGCAGCCCAGCCTCACCTGGGCGAGATACGCAGTATTTT.

This chain's CDR3 is CASSLASGGVENNGYTF. CDR3 DNA sequence: TGTGCCAGCAGCTTGGCCTCGGGCGGGGTCGAGAACAATGGCTACACCTTC. This rearrangement joins TRBV5-6 to TRBJ1-2; no firm D call. V lost 0 bases, J lost 6 bases, and 21 bases lay in between. Per the germline V gene, CDR1 is SGHDT and CDR2 is YYEEEE. The CDR3 runs 17 residues.

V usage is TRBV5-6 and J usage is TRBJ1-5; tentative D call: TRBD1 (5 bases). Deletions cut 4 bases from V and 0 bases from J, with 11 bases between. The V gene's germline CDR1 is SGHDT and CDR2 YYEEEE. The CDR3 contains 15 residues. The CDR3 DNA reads TGTGCCAGCAGCGCAGGGCTATATAGCAATCAGCCCCAGCATTTT. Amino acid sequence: CASSAGLYSNQPQHF.